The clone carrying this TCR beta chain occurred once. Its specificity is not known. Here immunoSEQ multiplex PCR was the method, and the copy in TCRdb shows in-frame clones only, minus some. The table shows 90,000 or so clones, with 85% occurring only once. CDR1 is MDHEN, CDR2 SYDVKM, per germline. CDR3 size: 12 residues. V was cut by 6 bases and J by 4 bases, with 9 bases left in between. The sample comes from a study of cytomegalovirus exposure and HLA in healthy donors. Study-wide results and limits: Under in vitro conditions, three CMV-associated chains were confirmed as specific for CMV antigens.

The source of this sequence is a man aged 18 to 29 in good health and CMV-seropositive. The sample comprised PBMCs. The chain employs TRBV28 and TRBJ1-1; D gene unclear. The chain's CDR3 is CASRSGFTEAFF. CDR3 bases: TGTGCCAGCAGATCGGGTTTCACTGAAGCTTTCTTT. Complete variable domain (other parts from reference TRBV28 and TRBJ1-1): DVKVTQSSRYLVKRTGEKVFLECVQDMDHENMFWYRQDPGLGLRLIYFSYDVKMKEKGDIPEGYSVSREKKERFSLILESASTNQTSMYLCASRSGFTEAFFGQGTRLTVV.